The rows below give T cell receptor beta chains drawn from one sample of a study of blood T cell repertoires in COVID-19. The protocol was immunoSEQ multiplex PCR, while the TCRdb copy is restricted to in-frame clones and leaves out a portion. The repertoire consists of some 260,000 clones, with 80% to 90% occurring once and the leading ten covering approximately 1.7%. Sequenced material: PBMCs or T cells enriched from blood (not recorded which). These TCRs come from a man aged 35 to 55 who had recovered from COVID-19. The CDR3 runs from the conserved cysteine through the conserved F or W. The order of the fields is clone size, D gene, J gene, V gene, CDR3 DNA, CDR3 protein. A D gene is named only where the DNA matches it firmly. Size is stated for part of the rows, as once, few or many counts, or as a class when the clone is expanded.

abundance: .
d_gene: TRBD2
j_gene: TRBJ2-7
v_gene: TRBV10-3
CDR3nt: TGTGCCATCAGTCGACTAGCGGGCTCCTACGAGCAGTACTTC
CDR3aa: CAISRLAGSYEQYF

abundance: .
d_gene: .
j_gene: TRBJ1-5
v_gene: TRBV19
CDR3nt: TGTGCCAGTAGTATAGACCTGACGCGAGGGCAGCCCCAGCATTTT
CDR3aa: CASSIDLTRGQPQHF

abundance: .
d_gene: .
j_gene: TRBJ1-2
v_gene: TRBV6-5
CDR3nt: TGTGCCAGCAGTTACTCGTCAGGGGCTGGGGGCTACACCTTC
CDR3aa: CASSYSSGAGGYTF

abundance: .
d_gene: TRBD1
j_gene: TRBJ1-4
v_gene: TRBV9
CDR3nt: TGTGCCAGCAGCGTTCGACCACAGGGGGCCCCAAATGAAAAACTGTTTTTT
CDR3aa: CASSVRPQGAPNEKLFF

abundance: .
d_gene: TRBD2
j_gene: TRBJ2-1
v_gene: TRBV5-1
CDR3nt: TGCGCCAGCAGCTTGGTGGACAAACTAGCGGGAGGGGACAATGAGCAGTTCTTC
CDR3aa: CASSLVDKLAGGDNEQFF

abundance: .
d_gene: .
j_gene: TRBJ2-1
v_gene: TRBV19
CDR3nt: TGTGCCAGTAGTATATATCCCAGTACCTCCTACAATGAGCAGTTCTTC
CDR3aa: CASSIYPSTSYNEQFF

abundance: once
d_gene: TRBD1
j_gene: TRBJ1-1
v_gene: TRBV7-2
CDR3nt: TGTGCTCACGGGAGGGGGCGGACTGAAGCTTTCTTT
CDR3aa: CAHGRGRTEAFF

abundance: .
d_gene: .
j_gene: TRBJ2-2
v_gene: TRBV18
CDR3nt: TGTGCCAGCTCACCACCGGGACAGAACACCGGGGAGCTGTTTTTT
CDR3aa: CASSPPGQNTGELFF

abundance: .
d_gene: .
j_gene: TRBJ1-5
v_gene: TRBV5-8
CDR3nt: TGTGCCAGCAGCCGGGGGGGAGGCAATCAGCCCCAGCATTTT
CDR3aa: CASSRGGGNQPQHF

abundance: .
d_gene: TRBD2
j_gene: TRBJ2-1
v_gene: TRBV7-2
CDR3nt: TGTGCCAGCAGCTTAAACGGGAGGAGAGGAAGCGAGCAGTTCTTC
CDR3aa: CASSLNGRRGSEQFF

abundance: .
d_gene: .
j_gene: TRBJ1-1
v_gene: TRBV3-1/TRBV3-2
CDR3nt: TGTGCCAGCAGCCAAGGGCAGGGGAACACTGAAGCTTTCTTT
CDR3aa: CASSQGQGNTEAFF

abundance: .
d_gene: TRBD2
j_gene: TRBJ2-5
v_gene: TRBV5-1
CDR3nt: TGCGCCAGCAGCTTATACCCTACTAGCGTAGCACAGACCCAGTACTTC
CDR3aa: CASSLYPTSVAQTQYF

abundance: once
d_gene: .
j_gene: TRBJ1-2
v_gene: TRBV29-1
CDR3nt: TGCAGCGCTTCGGGGGGCCATGGCTACACCTTC
CDR3aa: CSASGGHGYTF

abundance: .
d_gene: TRBD1
j_gene: TRBJ1-1
v_gene: TRBV7-3
CDR3nt: TGTGCCAGCAGCCCGACAGGGGGTCCGAACACTGAAGCTTTCTTT
CDR3aa: CASSPTGGPNTEAFF

abundance: .
d_gene: TRBD1
j_gene: TRBJ1-3
v_gene: TRBV7-9
CDR3nt: TGTGCCAGCAGTTTCACAGGGGGCACGGGAAACACCATATATTTT
CDR3aa: CASSFTGGTGNTIYF

abundance: .
d_gene: .
j_gene: TRBJ1-1
v_gene: TRBV6-5
CDR3nt: TGTGCCAGCAGTTACTCCCCAGGGGAAAACACTGAAGCTTTCTTT
CDR3aa: CASSYSPGENTEAFF

abundance: .
d_gene: .
j_gene: TRBJ2-2
v_gene: TRBV2
CDR3nt: TGTGCCAGCCTACTGAACAGCAACACCGGGGAGCTGTTTTTT
CDR3aa: CASLLNSNTGELFF

abundance: .
d_gene: .
j_gene: TRBJ1-1
v_gene: TRBV12-3/TRBV12-4
CDR3nt: TGTGCCAGCAGCCCATCAACTCCTAGGGCTTTCTTT
CDR3aa: CASSPSTPRAFF

abundance: .
d_gene: TRBD2
j_gene: TRBJ2-7
v_gene: TRBV7-8
CDR3nt: TGTGCCAGCAGCTCACTCAGGACTAGCGGGAGGACAAGCTACGAGCAGTACTTC
CDR3aa: CASSSLRTSGRTSYEQYF

abundance: .
d_gene: .
j_gene: TRBJ1-5
v_gene: TRBV9
CDR3nt: TGTGCCAGCGGGGCCGGGAATCAGCCCCAGCATTTT
CDR3aa: CASGAGNQPQHF

abundance: once
d_gene: .
j_gene: TRBJ1-5
v_gene: TRBV19
CDR3nt: TGTGCCAGCAGCCCCGGACTTGAGCAGCCCCAGCATTTT
CDR3aa: CASSPGLEQPQHF

abundance: .
d_gene: TRBD2
j_gene: TRBJ2-1
v_gene: TRBV9
CDR3nt: TGTGCCAGCAGCGTAGGCGAGCGGGAGGGCCTAAGGAATGAGCAGTTCTTC
CDR3aa: CASSVGEREGLRNEQFF

abundance: .
d_gene: .
j_gene: TRBJ1-5
v_gene: TRBV30
CDR3nt: TGTGCCTGGGAGAGAGCGGGTAGCGGTCAGCCCCAGCATTTT
CDR3aa: CAWERAGSGQPQHF

abundance: few
d_gene: .
j_gene: TRBJ1-2
v_gene: TRBV25-1
CDR3nt: TGTGCCAGCAGTGATGGGGGAGGAAGCGATGGCTACACCTTC
CDR3aa: CASSDGGGSDGYTF

abundance: .
d_gene: .
j_gene: TRBJ2-2
v_gene: TRBV3-1/TRBV3-2
CDR3nt: TGTGCCAGCAGCCAAGTTCTAGCGCCACCCGGGGAGCTGTTTTTT
CDR3aa: CASSQVLAPPGELFF

abundance: .
d_gene: TRBD2
j_gene: TRBJ2-7
v_gene: TRBV7-2
CDR3nt: TGTGCCAGCAGCTGGACTAGCGGGAGGCACGAGCAGTACTTC
CDR3aa: CASSWTSGRHEQYF

abundance: .
d_gene: TRBD2
j_gene: TRBJ2-3
v_gene: TRBV5-1
CDR3nt: TGCGCCAGCACGAGCGGGATGCTTGAGACAGATACGCAGTATTTT
CDR3aa: CASTSGMLETDTQYF

abundance: .
d_gene: .
j_gene: TRBJ2-5
v_gene: TRBV19
CDR3nt: TGTGCCAGTAGTCAGGTTGGGCTTCCCCAAGAGACCCAGTACTTC
CDR3aa: CASSQVGLPQETQYF